This TCR beta chain was identified in a study of identical twins (dated by TCRdb to the mid-2010s). About the study as a whole: The study deep-sequenced TCR alpha and beta repertoires from monozygotic twins, unrelated adults of various ages and cord blood to test whether fetal clonotypes persist. Replicate twin experiments were performed at different times using different library preparation protocols to rule out contamination. The investigation overall reported the following: Conclusions relied on cross-sectional statistical analysis, since the same donors could not be followed over many years. In monozygotic twins, recombination models systematically underestimated out-of-frame TCR alpha sharing, but the models matched the sharing seen between unrelated individuals. Fewer insertions were carried by abundant cord blood beta clonotypes, a similar but weaker trend appeared in young adult naive repertoires, and no such trend appeared in memory repertoires. Excess twin sharing in beta out-of-frame sequences was weaker because fewer shared sequences lowered the signal-to-noise ratio. Out-of-frame TCR alpha sequences shared between twins showed an excess of low generation-probability sequences compared with coincidental sharing between unrelated individuals. Invariant T cells such as MAIT and iNKT could partly confound zero-insertion analyses, although diverse VJ usage argued against such confounding for most clonotypes.

From the germline V gene, CDR1 is LGHNA and CDR2 is YSLEER. Spanning cysteine to phenylalanine, the CDR3 consists of 15 amino acids. The CDR3 DNA has 45 bases and is translated from base 1. V and J lose 1 base and 3 bases, and a span of 10 bases separates them. This clonotype has at least ten counts. Its antigen is unknown. Per-base qualities were not stored, and no clone one base away is much larger. Only healthy Caucasian donors were included. The twin cohort consisted of three pairs of female monozygotic twins, all aged about 18 to 29 years. Peripheral blood mononuclear cells were used as the source from which RNA for TCR libraries was isolated. Receptor libraries were prepared by 5' RACE. This sample was sequenced with an Illumina HiSeq 2000. A universal primer binding site was introduced by template switching, and a unique molecular identifier was present in the final cDNA, enabling accurate counting of TCR cDNA molecules. Specific primers in the conserved constant-segment region were used to synthesize first-strand cDNA for TCR alpha and beta chains. To control for contamination, every cDNA library was double barcoded, receiving both a SMART-Mk sample barcode and Illumina barcodes. TruSeq adapter sequences, together with Illumina sample barcodes, were added in two successive PCR steps. The Illumina HiSeq platform was used with custom primers to sequence TCR alpha and beta cDNA libraries. The source study handled its data this way. MiGEC processed the raw reads to extract unique molecular identifiers, while MiXCR was used to determine the CDR3 positions. Recombination models were inferred per individual with the repgenHMM and IGoR tools using an EM algorithm. Shared clonotype analysis was performed with the tcR package in R, normalizing sharing by the product of cloneset sizes. Out-of-frame nonproductive sequences were analyzed to study raw recombination free of thymic and clonal selection effects. The raw public data were reprocessed by TCRdb itself: fastp quality trimming at Q25, MiXCR clonotype calling, in-frame beta chains only. Every CDR3 protein is listed once, alongside the most common genes and DNA of its rows. It is TCRdb's table, rather than the study itself, that gives the V and J calls and clone size. This sample comprises 550,000 to 700,000 distinct CDR3 sequences, approximately 22% of them detected only once. Roughly 4% of the sample goes to the ten largest clones.

This same sample was also part of a study on T cells expressing NK-cell markers. As the second study states: In sorted CD3+CD56+NKG2C+, CD3+CD56+NKG2C- and CD3+CD56-NKG2C+ T-cell subsets from about eight donors, TCR beta-chain repertoires were profiled. Among the eight sequenced donors, seven were HCMV-seropositive and one was HCMV-seronegative. In several experiments an anti-gammadeltaTCR antibody was added to restrict sorting to alphabetaTCR-expressing T cells. In several donors, the dominant CD3+CD56+NKG2C+ clonotypes ranked among the top 10 CD8+ clonotypes, making up roughly 1.0-8% of CD8+ T cells. Those dominant clonotypes were again the most abundant among CD3+CD56-NKG2C+ cells in a handful of donors, at about 25-60.1%. Whether the expanded NKG2C-expressing T cell clones were specific for HCMV antigens remained unclear. Randomly selected healthy volunteers, three men and five women, were used as the eight sequenced donors. A commercial ELISA kit detecting HCMV-specific IgG in serum was used to determine HCMV serostatus. For roughly 6 donors, bulk peripheral blood T-cell repertoires were additionally sequenced from unsorted PBMC. Reads were demultiplexed and grouped by UMI with MIGEC, and clonotypes were assembled and quantified with MiTCR. Only TCR cDNA sequences supported by at least two reads were kept to exclude erroneous sequences. The tcR package was used for downstream repertoire analysis, and clonotypes were matched across fractions by CDR3 nucleotide sequence plus V segment. Antigen specificity was annotated against VDJdb with VDJmatch, allowing one amino acid substitution in CDR3.

This receptor was identified in a woman aged 18-29 years in good health. The V and J segments used are TRBV4-3 and TRBJ2-1, and possibly TRBD2, on 6 matching bases. The sample taken for sequencing was PBMCs. The CDR3 protein: CASSQGSGDYNEQFF. The base sequence is TGCGCCAGCAGCCAAGGGTCGGGGGACTACAATGAGCAGTTCTTC.